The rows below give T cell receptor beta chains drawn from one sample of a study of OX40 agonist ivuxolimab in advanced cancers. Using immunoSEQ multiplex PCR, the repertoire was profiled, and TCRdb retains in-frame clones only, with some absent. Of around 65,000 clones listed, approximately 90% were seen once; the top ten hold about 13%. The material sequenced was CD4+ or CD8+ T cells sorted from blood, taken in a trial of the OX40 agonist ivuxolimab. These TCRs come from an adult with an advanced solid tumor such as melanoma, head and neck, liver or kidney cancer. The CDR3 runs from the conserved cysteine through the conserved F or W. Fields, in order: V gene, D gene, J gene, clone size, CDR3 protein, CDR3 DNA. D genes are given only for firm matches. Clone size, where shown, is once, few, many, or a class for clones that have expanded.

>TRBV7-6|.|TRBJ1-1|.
CASSLGFIGLMNTEAFF
TGTGCCAGCAGCTTAGGTTTCATCGGATTAATGAACACTGAAGCTTTCTTT
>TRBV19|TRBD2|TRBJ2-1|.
CASSSKETSGSSSYNEQFF
TGTGCCAGTAGTTCTAAGGAGACTAGCGGGAGTAGCTCCTACAATGAGCAGTTCTTC
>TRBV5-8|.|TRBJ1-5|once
CASSLVNQPQHF
TGTGCCAGCAGCTTGGTTAATCAGCCCCAGCATTTT
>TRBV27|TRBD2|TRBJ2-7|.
CASSSGTSGRYEQYF
TGTGCCAGCAGTTCCGGGACTAGCGGGAGGTACGAGCAGTACTTC
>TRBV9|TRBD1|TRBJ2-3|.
CASSVAGQVYTDTQYF
TGTGCCAGCAGCGTAGCCGGACAGGTTTACACAGATACGCAGTATTTT
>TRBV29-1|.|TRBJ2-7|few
CSVTSRDGVYF
TGCAGCGTCACATCCCGGGACGGAGTTTACTTC
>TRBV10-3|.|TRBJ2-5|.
CAISHETQETQYF
TGTGCCATCAGTCACGAAACCCAAGAGACCCAGTACTTC
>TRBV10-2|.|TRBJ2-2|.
CASSEWENTGELFF
TGCGCCAGCAGTGAATGGGAGAACACCGGGGAGCTGTTTTTT
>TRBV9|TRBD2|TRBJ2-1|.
CASSDSRASGKERSSYNEQFF
TGTGCCAGCAGCGATTCAAGGGCTAGCGGGAAAGAGAGGAGCTCCTACAATGAGCAGTTCTTC
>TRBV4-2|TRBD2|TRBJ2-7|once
CASSENLYSSGRATEQYF
TGTGCCAGCAGCGAAAACCTATATTCTAGCGGGAGGGCCACCGAGCAGTACTTC
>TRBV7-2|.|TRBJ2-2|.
CASSLLEVAGELFF
TGTGCCAGCAGCCTCCTGGAGGTAGCCGGGGAGCTGTTTTTT
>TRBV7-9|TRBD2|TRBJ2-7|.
CASSPGLAATYEQYF
TGTGCCAGCAGCCCTGGACTAGCGGCGACCTACGAGCAGTACTTC
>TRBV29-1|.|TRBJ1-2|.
CSVEAGERAGRGYGYTF
TGCAGCGTTGAAGCTGGTGAGAGAGCTGGGAGGGGCTATGGCTACACCTTC
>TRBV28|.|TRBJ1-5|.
CASSLWTAGRPGDQPQHF
TGTGCCAGCAGTTTATGGACGGCGGGGCGGCCCGGGGATCAGCCCCAGCATTTT
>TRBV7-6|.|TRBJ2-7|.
CASSLDLSPGYEQYF
TGTGCCAGCAGCTTAGACCTCAGCCCAGGGTACGAGCAGTACTTC
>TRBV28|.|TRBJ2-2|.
CASRPDTSYTGELFF
TGTGCCAGCAGACCCGACACTAGCTACACCGGGGAGCTGTTTTTT
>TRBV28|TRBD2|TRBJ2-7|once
CASSPGGGNEQYF
TGTGCCAGCAGCCCGGGGGGGGGTAACGAGCAGTACTTC
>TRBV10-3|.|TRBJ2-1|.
CAIRTRSPLESNEQFF
TGTGCCATCAGAACGAGATCCCCTCTCGAGTCCAATGAGCAGTTCTTC
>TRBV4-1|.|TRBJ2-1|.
CASSQDRGSPSRFF
TGCGCCAGCAGCCAAGATCGGGGATCTCCGAGCAGGTTCTTC
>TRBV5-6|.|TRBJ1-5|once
CASSLGDGNQPQHF
TGTGCCAGCAGCTTGGGGGACGGCAATCAGCCCCAGCATTTT
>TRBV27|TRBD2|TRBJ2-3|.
CASSPRLADPSTDTQYF
TGTGCCAGCAGTCCCCGACTAGCGGACCCTAGCACAGATACGCAGTATTTT
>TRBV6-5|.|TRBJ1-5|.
CASSYWRAQPQHF
TGTGCCAGCAGTTACTGGAGGGCTCAGCCCCAGCATTTT
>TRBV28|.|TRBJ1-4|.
CASSLSRRGLTNEKLFF
TGTGCCAGCAGTTTATCGCGCAGGGGTTTGACTAATGAAAAACTGTTTTTT
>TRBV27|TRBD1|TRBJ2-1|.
CASSLGTVDNEQFF
TGTGCCAGCAGTTTGGGGACAGTCGACAATGAGCAGTTCTTC
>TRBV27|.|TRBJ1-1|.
CASSFGPTNEAFF
TGTGCCAGCAGTTTCGGACCAACAAATGAAGCTTTCTTT
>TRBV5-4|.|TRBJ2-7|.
CASSLGRSSYEQYF
TGTGCCAGCAGCTTGGGCAGGAGCTCCTACGAGCAGTACTTC
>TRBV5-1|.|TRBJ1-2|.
CASSWGDTASDGYTF
TGCGCCAGCAGCTGGGGGGACACGGCGTCTGATGGCTACACCTTC
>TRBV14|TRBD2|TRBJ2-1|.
CASSQDRGLANHEQFF
TGTGCCAGCAGCCAAGATCGGGGACTAGCTAACCATGAGCAGTTCTTC
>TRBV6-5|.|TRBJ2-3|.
CASSLEGYSTDTQYF
TGTGCCAGCAGTTTGGAGGGGTATAGCACAGATACGCAGTATTTT
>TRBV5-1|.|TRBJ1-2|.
CASSQGQYNYGYTF
TGCGCCAGCAGCCAAGGACAGTATAACTATGGCTACACCTTC
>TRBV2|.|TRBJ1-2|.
CASSDLDGTTPDGYTF
TGTGCCAGCAGCGATCTGGACGGAACCACCCCTGATGGCTACACCTTC
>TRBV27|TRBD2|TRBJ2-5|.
CASRGESSGRDRETQYF
TGTGCCAGCAGAGGGGAGAGTAGCGGGAGAGATCGTGAGACCCAGTACTTC
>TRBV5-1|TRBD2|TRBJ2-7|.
CASSPGLAIYEQYF
TGCGCCAGCAGCCCGGGACTAGCGATATACGAGCAGTACTTC
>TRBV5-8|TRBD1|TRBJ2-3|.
CASSRDRETDTQYF
TGTGCCAGCAGCAGGGACAGGGAAACAGATACGCAGTATTTT
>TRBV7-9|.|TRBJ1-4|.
CASSLDNLEKLFF
TGTGCCAGCAGCTTAGACAATTTAGAAAAACTGTTTTTT
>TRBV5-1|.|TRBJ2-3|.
CASSLGQAANTQYF
TGCGCCAGCAGCTTGGGACAAGCAGCGAATACGCAGTATTTT
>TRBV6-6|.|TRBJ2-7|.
CASSLGNSEQYF
TGTGCCAGCAGTCTTGGGAATTCCGAGCAGTACTTC
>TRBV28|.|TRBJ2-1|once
CASSWGKESLINEQFF
TGTGCCAGCAGTTGGGGAAAAGAGTCCCTAATCAATGAGCAGTTCTTC
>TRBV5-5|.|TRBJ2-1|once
CASSLDLASSYNEQFF
TGTGCCAGCAGCTTGGACCTAGCGAGCTCCTACAATGAGCAGTTCTTC
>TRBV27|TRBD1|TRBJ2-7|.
CASSPGQGAAYEQYF
TGTGCCAGCAGTCCGGGACAGGGGGCCGCCTACGAGCAGTACTTC
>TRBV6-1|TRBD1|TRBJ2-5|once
CASSGGQGSRETQYF
TGTGCCAGCAGCGGGGGACAGGGTTCCCGGGAGACCCAGTACTTC
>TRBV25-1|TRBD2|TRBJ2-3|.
CASSEYGLARDTQYF
TGTGCCAGCAGTGAATATGGACTAGCTCGAGATACGCAGTATTTT
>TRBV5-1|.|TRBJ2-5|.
CASSLGPGVGQETQYF
TGCGCCAGCAGCTTGGGGCCGGGAGTGGGCCAAGAGACCCAGTACTTC
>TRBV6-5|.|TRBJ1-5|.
CASRDPGGGEPQHF
TGTGCCAGCAGGGACCCGGGCGGGGGCGAGCCCCAGCATTTT
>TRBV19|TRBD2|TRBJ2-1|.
CASVSGRLDNEQFF
TGTGCCAGTGTCAGCGGGAGACTGGACAATGAGCAGTTCTTC
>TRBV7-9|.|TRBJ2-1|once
CASSLVEPHSYNEQFF
TGTGCCAGCAGCTTGGTGGAGCCTCACTCCTACAATGAGCAGTTCTTC
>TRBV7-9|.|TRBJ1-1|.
CASSPAGETGNTEAFF
TGTGCCAGCAGCCCCGCGGGGGAAACAGGGAACACTGAAGCTTTCTTT